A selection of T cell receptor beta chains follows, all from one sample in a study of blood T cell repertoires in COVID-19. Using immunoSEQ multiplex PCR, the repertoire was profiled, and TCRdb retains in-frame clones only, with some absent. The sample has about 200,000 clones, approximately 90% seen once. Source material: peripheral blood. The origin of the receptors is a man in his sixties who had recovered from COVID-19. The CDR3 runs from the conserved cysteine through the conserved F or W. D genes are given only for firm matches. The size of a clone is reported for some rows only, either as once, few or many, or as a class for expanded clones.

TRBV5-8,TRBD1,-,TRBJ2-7,CASSPDRGRYEQYF,TGTGCCAGCAGCCCCGACAGGGGCCGCTACGAGCAGTACTTC
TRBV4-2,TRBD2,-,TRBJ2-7,CASSQPGLAYNFPPYEQYF,TGTGCCAGCAGCCAACCGGGACTAGCGTACAATTTTCCCCCCTACGAGCAGTACTTC
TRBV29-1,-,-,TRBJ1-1,CSVPQGAGNTEAFF,TGCAGCGTTCCACAGGGTGCGGGGAACACTGAAGCTTTCTTT
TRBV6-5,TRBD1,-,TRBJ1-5,CASQGAINQPQHF,TGTGCCAGCCAGGGGGCGATCAATCAGCCCCAGCATTTT
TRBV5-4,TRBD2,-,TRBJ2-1,CASSLGSSGGNNEQFF,TGTGCCAGCAGCTTGGGTTCTAGCGGGGGGAACAATGAGCAGTTCTTC
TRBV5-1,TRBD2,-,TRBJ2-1,CASSLGGTSGRAGYNEQFF,TGCGCCAGCAGCTTGGGAGGGACTAGCGGGAGGGCCGGCTACAATGAGCAGTTCTTC
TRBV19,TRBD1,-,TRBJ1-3,CASRGQGPGNTIYF,TGTGCCAGTAGGGGACAGGGGCCAGGAAACACCATATATTTT
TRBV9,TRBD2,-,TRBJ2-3,CASSVQAGGRGVLDTQYF,TGTGCCAGCAGCGTCCAAGCGGGAGGGCGAGGTGTGCTAGATACGCAGTATTTT
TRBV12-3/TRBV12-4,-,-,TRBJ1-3,CETGASGNTIYF,TGTGAAACTGGGGCCTCTGGAAACACCATATATTTT
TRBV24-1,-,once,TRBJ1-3,CATSSGFAGNTIYF,TGTGCCACCAGTAGCGGGTTTGCAGGAAACACCATATATTTT
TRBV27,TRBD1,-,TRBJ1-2,CASSLSRTGMGYTF,TGTGCCAGCAGTTTATCAAGGACAGGGATGGGCTACACCTTC
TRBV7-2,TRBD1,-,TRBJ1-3,CASSLAQGGFGNTIYF,TGTGCCAGCAGCTTAGCACAGGGGGGGTTCGGAAACACCATATATTTT
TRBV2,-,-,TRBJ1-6,CASSEQYPVLHF,TGTGCCAGCAGTGAACAATATCCGGTCCTCCACTTT
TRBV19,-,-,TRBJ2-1,CASGWSSYNEQFF,TGTGCCAGTGGGTGGAGCTCCTACAATGAGCAGTTCTTC
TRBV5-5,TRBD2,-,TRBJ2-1,CASSLDGGSGGFSYNEQFF,TGTGCCAGCAGCTTGGACGGTGGTAGCGGGGGATTTTCCTACAATGAGCAGTTCTTC
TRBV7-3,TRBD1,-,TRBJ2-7,CASSPGQASYEQYF,TGTGCCAGCAGCCCAGGACAGGCTTCCTACGAGCAGTACTTC
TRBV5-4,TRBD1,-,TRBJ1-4,CASSSPGQGREKLFF,TGTGCCAGCAGCTCACCGGGACAGGGCAGGGAAAAACTGTTTTTT
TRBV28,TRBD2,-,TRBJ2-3,CATRPSGGTDTQYF,TGTGCCACCCGCCCTAGCGGAGGCACAGATACGCAGTATTTT
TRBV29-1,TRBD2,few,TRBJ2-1,CSVPGASSGSLAQFF,TGCAGCGTTCCCGGGGCGTCTAGCGGGAGTCTTGCGCAGTTCTTC
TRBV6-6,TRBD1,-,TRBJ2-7,CASSRDRGAAYFSYEQYF,TGTGCCAGCAGTCGAGACAGGGGGGCGGCCTATTTTTCCTACGAGCAGTACTTC
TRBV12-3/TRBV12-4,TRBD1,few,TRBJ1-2,CASRQGASGYTF,TGTGCCAGTCGACAGGGGGCGTCGGGCTACACCTTC
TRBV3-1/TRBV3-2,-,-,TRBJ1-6,CASSQDQGGNSPLHF,TGTGCCAGCAGCCAAGATCAGGGTGGGAATTCACCCCTCCACTTT
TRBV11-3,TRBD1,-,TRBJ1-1,CASSSGQESTEAFF,TGTGCCAGCAGCTCCGGACAGGAAAGCACTGAAGCTTTCTTT
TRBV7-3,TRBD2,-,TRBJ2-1,CASSQGTSAYNEQFF,TGTGCCAGCAGCCAGGGGACTAGCGCCTACAATGAGCAGTTCTTC
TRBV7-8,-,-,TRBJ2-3,CASSFAGSTDTQYF,TGTGCCAGCAGCTTCGCCGGGAGCACAGATACGCAGTATTTT
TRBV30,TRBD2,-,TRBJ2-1,CAWSGTSVNEQFF,TGTGCCTGGTCCGGGACTAGCGTAAATGAGCAGTTCTTC
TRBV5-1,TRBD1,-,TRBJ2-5,CASSPGQSQETQYF,TGCGCCAGCAGCCCGGGACAGTCCCAAGAGACCCAGTACTTC
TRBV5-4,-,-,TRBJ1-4,CASSLDGGIEKLFF,TGTGCCAGCAGCTTGGACGGCGGAATCGAAAAACTGTTTTTT
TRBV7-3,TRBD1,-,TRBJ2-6,CASSKGQGGANVLTF,TGTGCCAGCAGCAAGGGACAGGGTGGGGCCAACGTCCTGACTTTC
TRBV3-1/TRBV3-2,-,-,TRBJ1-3,CASSHDNLGAGNTIYF,TGTGCCAGCAGTCACGACAATTTAGGGGCAGGAAACACCATATATTTT
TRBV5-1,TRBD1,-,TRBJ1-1,CASTLQGTGVTEAFF,TGCGCCAGCACCCTCCAGGGGACAGGGGTCACTGAAGCTTTCTTT
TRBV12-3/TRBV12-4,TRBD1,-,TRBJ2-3,CASNQQGAQTQYF,TGTGCCAGCAATCAGCAGGGGGCGCAGACGCAGTATTTT
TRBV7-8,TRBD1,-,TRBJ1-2,CASSLVSQGADYGYTF,TGTGCCAGCAGCTTAGTATCCCAGGGGGCCGACTATGGCTACACCTTC
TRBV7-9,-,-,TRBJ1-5,CASSLDENQPQHF,TGTGCCAGCAGCTTAGACGAGAATCAGCCCCAGCATTTT
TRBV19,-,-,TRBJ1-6,CASSISPRRGYNSPLHF,TGTGCCAGTAGTATATCTCCTCGGAGGGGTTATAATTCACCCCTCCACTTT
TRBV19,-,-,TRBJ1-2,CASSLTGTTAYTF,TGTGCCAGCTCCCTTACAGGGACAACGGCCTACACCTTC
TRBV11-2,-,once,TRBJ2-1,CASSPTSSYNEQFF,TGTGCCAGCAGCCCGACTAGCTCCTACAATGAGCAGTTCTTC
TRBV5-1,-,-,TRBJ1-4,CASSPPGAGEKLFF,TGCGCCAGCAGTCCCCCAGGGGCAGGGGAAAAACTGTTTTTT
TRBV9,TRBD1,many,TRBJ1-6,CASSAQGGDSPLHF,TGTGCCAGCAGCGCACAGGGGGGCGATTCACCCCTCCACTTT
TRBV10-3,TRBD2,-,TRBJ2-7,CAISYTSGRYEQYF,TGTGCCATCAGCTATACTAGCGGCAGATACGAGCAGTACTTC
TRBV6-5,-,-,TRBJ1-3,CASSYGDRTRNTIYF,TGTGCCAGCAGTTACGGTGACAGGACAAGAAACACCATATATTTT
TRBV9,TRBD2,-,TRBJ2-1,CASSVEGSGGAYNEQFF,TGTGCCAGCAGCGTAGAGGGTAGCGGGGGGGCTTACAATGAGCAGTTCTTC
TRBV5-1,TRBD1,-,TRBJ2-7,CASSADRANEQYF,TGCGCCAGCAGCGCCGACAGGGCTAACGAGCAGTACTTC
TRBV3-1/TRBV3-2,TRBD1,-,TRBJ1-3,CAGNSGGPSSGNTIYF,TGTGCCGGAAACTCAGGGGGCCCCAGCTCTGGAAACACCATATATTTT
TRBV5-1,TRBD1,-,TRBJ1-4,CASSLVGQGEKLFF,TGCGCCAGCAGCTTGGTGGGACAGGGGGAAAAACTGTTTTTT
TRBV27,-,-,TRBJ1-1,CASSLSGDTEAFF,TGTGCCAGCAGTTTATCCGGGGACACTGAAGCTTTCTTT
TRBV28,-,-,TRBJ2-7,CASSLEGDRREQYF,TGTGCCAGCAGTTTAGAAGGGGATCGTCGCGAGCAGTACTTC
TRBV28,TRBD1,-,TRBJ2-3,CASSSRGGHRTDTQYF,TGTGCCAGCAGTTCAAGAGGGGGCCACCGCACAGATACGCAGTATTTT
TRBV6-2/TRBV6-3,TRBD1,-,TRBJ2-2,CASSQVPGQVFTGELFF,TGTGCCAGCAGCCAAGTCCCGGGACAGGTTTTCACCGGGGAGCTGTTTTTT
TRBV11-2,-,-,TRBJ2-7,CASSLARGSYEQYF,TGTGCCAGCAGCTTAGCGAGAGGGTCCTACGAGCAGTACTTC